A selection of T cell receptor beta chains follows, all from one sample in a study of blood T cell repertoires in COVID-19. Clones were sequenced by immunoSEQ multiplex PCR, and TCRdb holds only the in-frame ones, with some missing. The sample lists 400,000 to 450,000 clones, 88% occurring once. Material for sequencing was peripheral blood. The source is a woman between 45 and 65 years old with COVID-19, enrolled during active disease. CDR3s include the opening cysteine and the closing phenylalanine or tryptophan. D genes are given only for firm matches. The size of a clone is reported for some rows only, either as once, few or many, or as a class for expanded clones.

clone_size j_call v_call d_call cdr3_aa cdr3_nt
- TRBJ1-1 TRBV15 TRBD1 CATSRAQGPEGDTEAFF TGTGCCACCAGCAGGGCACAGGGGCCGGAGGGTGACACTGAAGCTTTCTTT
- TRBJ1-1 TRBV10-1 TRBD1 CASSGGQLGAEAFF TGCGCCAGCAGTGGGGGACAGCTCGGGGCTGAAGCTTTCTTT
few TRBJ2-7 TRBV6-1 - CASSEPGTEEQYF TGTGCCAGCAGTGAACCCGGGACTGAAGAGCAGTACTTC
- TRBJ1-2 TRBV12-3/TRBV12-4 TRBD1 CASSDRGLDGYTF TGTGCCAGCAGCGACAGGGGGCTGGATGGCTACACCTTC
- TRBJ2-5 TRBV7-6 TRBD2 CASSSGLAAQYF TGTGCCAGCAGCTCCGGACTAGCGGCCCAGTACTTC
- TRBJ1-1 TRBV6-5 TRBD1 CASIPWDRGNTEAFF TGTGCCAGCATCCCCTGGGACAGGGGGAACACTGAAGCTTTCTTT
- TRBJ2-7 TRBV5-1 - CARIDRPSSSYEQYF TGCGCCAGAATCGACAGGCCCTCCTCCTCCTACGAGCAGTACTTC
- TRBJ2-7 TRBV24-1 - CATSRVHEQYF TGTGCCACCAGTCGCGTCCACGAGCAGTACTTC
- TRBJ2-1 TRBV18 - CASSPDGLGAEQFF TGTGCCAGCTCACCAGACGGACTGGGAGCTGAGCAGTTCTTC
- TRBJ2-1 TRBV20-1 TRBD2 CSASETSGGVGEQFF TGCAGTGCTAGTGAGACTAGCGGGGGGGTAGGTGAGCAGTTCTTC